The 14 T cell receptor beta chains listed next were all sequenced from one sample in a study of metastatic and nonmetastatic thyroid tumors. TCRdb re-called clones via MiXCR from the PCR reads. The top ten hold roughly 15% of the sample, which has 25,000 to 30,000 clones, 20% to 25% seen once. Patients underwent thyroid surgery, and none had received any treatment before it. Sequences were obtained from blood. The origin of the receptors is a female donor with papillary thyroid cancer or a benign thyroid nodule (not recorded which). Some clones in this sample may be carry-over from other donors' samples.

Regarding this clone: At one end the junction does not follow the germline gene, possibly because of a read error. The sample contains more than one DNA sequence encoding this CDR3. The chain joins TRBV5-1 to TRBJ2-1; a weak D match, TRBD2 (6 bases). The CDR3 length is 14 residues. Per the germline V gene, CDR1 is SGHRS and CDR2 is YFSETQ. CDR3 loop: CASSQKTRVNEQFF. Here the CDR3 DNA reads TGCGCAAGCAGCCAGAAGACTAGAGTCAATGAGCAGTTCTTC. The full variable domain, in which reference TRBV5-1 and TRBJ2-1 provide the parts outside the CDR3, is KAGVTQTPRYLIKTRGQQVTLSCSPISGHRSVSWYQQTPGQGLQFLFEYFSETQRNKGNFPGRFSGRQFSNSRSEMNVSTLELGDSALYLCASSQKTRVNEQFFGPGTRLTVL.

There are many counts of this clone. The V call is TRBV28, the J call TRBJ2-2, with 9 bases that match TRBD1. CDR1 is MDHEN, CDR2 SYDVKM, per germline. J was trimmed by 6 bases and V by 1 base; bases with no gene match: 12. CDR3 length: 18 residues. The CDR3 DNA follows: TGTGCCAGCAGTTTATTTGACAGGGGGGTCGGTCTGGCCGGGGAGCTGTTTTTT. Amino acids: CASSLFDRGVGLAGELFF.

This clone was seen only a few times. V gene TRBV5-1 combines with J gene TRBJ1-1; D not certain. This CDR3 contains 14 residues. The V end lost 2 bases, the J end lost 2 bases, and 10 bases lay between the germline ends. Germline V gene lookup returns CDR1 SGHRS and CDR2 YFSETQ. The CDR3 coding sequence is TGCGCCAGCAGCTTTTACATTTCAAACACTGAAGCTTTCTTT. This encodes CASSFYISNTEAFF.

This chain links TRBV20-1 with TRBJ2-7, with D possibly TRBD2 on 6 matching bases. The CDR3 length is 15 residues. CDR1 is DFQATT and CDR2 is SNEGSKA in the germline V gene (reference sequence). Trimming took off 6 bases at V and 2 bases at J, with 20 bases between the two ends. CDR3 loop: CSATHGFAGTYEQYF. The CDR3 coding sequence is TGCAGTGCCACCCACGGGTTCGCGGGAACCTACGAGCAGTACTTC.

This clone is classed as medium-sized. The chain joins TRBV30 to TRBJ2-7; a weak D match, TRBD1 (6 bases). CDR3 length: 15 residues. Germline CDR1 reads GTSNPN; CDR2 reads SVGIG (reference sequence). The ends were cut back, 0 bases at V and 5 bases at J, with 17 bases in the middle. Here the CDR3 DNA reads TGTGCCTGGAGTGTACTTCGGGCAGGGGCGGACGAGCAGTACTTC. As protein: CAWSVLRAGADEQYF.

At least ten counts were recorded for this clone. Here the CDR3 reads CASSPTIQNTDTQYF. CDR3 coding DNA: TGTGCCAGCTCACCGACCATACAGAACACAGATACGCAGTATTTT. The chain carries TRBV18 and TRBJ2-3; D uncertain. Germline assignment: CDR1 KGHSH and CDR2 LQKENI. This CDR3 has 15 amino acids. V was trimmed by 3 bases and J by 2 bases, leaving 12 bases between them.

This clone was recorded many times. Here the CDR3 reads CSLSTEAFF. The DNA for the CDR3 is TGCAGTCTTTCCACTGAAGCTTTCTTT. The chain carries TRBV20-1 and TRBJ1-1; D ambiguous. V was trimmed by 8 bases and J by 4 bases, leaving 5 bases between them. Germline V gene sequence: CDR1 DFQATT, CDR2 SNEGSKA (reference sequence). This CDR3 region has 9 residues.

V usage is TRBV5-1 and J usage is TRBJ2-3; tentative D call: TRBD1 (5 bases). V lost 8 bases and J lost 0, with 25 bases in between. The CDR3 is made up of 18 amino acids. CDR1 and CDR2 from the germline V gene are SGHRS and YFSETQ. The CDR3 region is CASRRVPANPGSTDTQYF. The CDR3 nucleotides read TGCGCCAGTCGCAGGGTCCCAGCCAATCCCGGGAGCACAGATACGCAGTATTTT.

The rearrangement uses TRBV11-2 and TRBJ2-2, with 7 bases identical to TRBD2. The CDR3 consists of 16 residues. V shed 2 bases and J 3 bases; nucleotides not matched to a gene: 6. CDR1 is SGHAT and CDR2 is FQNNGV in the germline V gene. CDR3 residues: CASSLIRGEYTGELFF. The DNA of the CDR3 is TGTGCCAGCAGCTTAATCCGGGGGGAATACACCGGGGAGCTGTTTTTT. Full variable domain (remainder filled in from reference TRBV11-2 and TRBJ2-2): EAGVAQSPRYKIIEKRQSVAFWCNPISGHATLYWYQQILGQGPKLLIQFQNNGVVDDSQLPKDRFSAERLKGVDSTLKIQPAKLEDSAVYLCASSLIRGEYTGELFFGEGSRLTVL.

This clone was counted at least ten times. The chain combines TRBV11-2 with TRBJ2-5; 8 bases align to TRBD2. V shed 5 bases and J 2 bases; nucleotides not matched to a gene: 16. The CDR3 extends over 18 amino acids. Germline V gene sequence: CDR1 SGHAT, CDR2 FQNNGV. The CDR3 coding sequence is TGTGCCAGCAGCACCGTCGGGAGGGCCAGTTCACGTCAAGAGACCCAGTACTTC. It encodes CASSTVGRASSRQETQYF.

This clone was counted only a few times. One end of the junction is discordant with germline, which a read error may explain. V is TRBV28 and J is TRBJ1-6, with D possibly TRBD1 on 5 matching bases. The CDR3 is 14 amino acids. CDR1 MDHEN and CDR2 SYDVKM come from the germline V gene. The CDR3 DNA reads TGTGCCAGCAGTTTATACACAGGCAATTCAACCCTCCACTTT. Its translation: CASSLYTGNSTLHF.

This clone was detected only a few times. An end of the junction does not agree with germline; a read error may underlie this. The chain couples TRBV20-1 to TRBJ1-2; TRBD1 aligns across 7 bases. The CDR3 consists of 14 residues. Germline V gene data show CDR1 as DFQATT and CDR2 as SNEGSKA (reference sequence). CDR3 nucleotide sequence: TGCAGTGCCCGCCAGGGACAGTGGATCTATGGCCACACCTTC. It translates to CSARQGQWIYGHTF.

J is TRBJ1-2 and V is TRBV4-3, with D perhaps matching TRBD1 (6 bases). Per germline, CDR1 LGHNA and CDR2 YSLEER. This CDR3 region has 16 residues. Trimming left V 0 bases short and J 8 bases short, with 19 bases between. CDR3 loop: CASSQDVATGIHGYTF. The CDR3 nucleotides read TGCGCCAGCAGCCAAGATGTTGCGACAGGTATTCACGGCTACACCTTC.

V gene TRBV6-1 combines with J gene TRBJ2-3; D gene ambiguous. The CDR3 totals 14 residues. Trimming shortened V by 10 bases and J by 0 bases, and 14 bases separated the two germline ends. Germline loops: CDR1 MNHNS, CDR2 SASEGT. This CDR3 reads CATRVSPSTDTQYF. The CDR3 DNA is TGTGCCACACGAGTTTCCCCTAGCACAGATACGCAGTATTTT.